This T cell receptor (beta chain) stems from a study of T cell responses to AZD1222 COVID-19 vaccine. V lost 6 bases to trimming and J lost 6 bases; unmatched junction nucleotides: 9. In germline, CDR1 is MNHEY, CDR2 SMNVEV (reference sequence). This CDR3 is built from 15 residues. With respect to this clone: As yet, its antigen is unknown.

Clones were read by immunoSEQ multiplex PCR, and TCRdb kept only the in-frame ones, dropping some. The sample includes 150,000 or so clones, over 75% of them seen just once. Study conclusions and caveats: Just a handful of people given AZD1222 tested seropositive at baseline.

V and J are TRBV27 and TRBJ2-1; 9 nucleotides line up with TRBD1. The specimen comprised peripheral blood, sampled on day 0 of AZD1222 vaccination. The clonotype was recovered from an adult in good health. CDR3 amino acids: CASSRAGTGSNEQFF. The CDR3 DNA is TGTGCCAGCAGCCGCGCGGGGACAGGGTCCAATGAGCAGTTCTTC.